This passage covers 5 T cell receptor beta chains from one sample sequenced in a study of CD8+ T cells in alopecia areata. RNA was isolated and reverse transcribed to cDNA, the sequencing template. The data were produced by immunoSEQ multiplex PCR, yet TCRdb's version contains in-frame clones alone and is incomplete. Among some 200,000 clones listed, just over 55% were seen once. The specimen sequenced was CD8+ T cells sorted from blood. The source of these receptors is a human donor in good health.

The V call is TRBV6-5, the J call TRBJ2-5; 9 positions match TRBD1. Per germline, CDR1 MNHEY and CDR2 SVGAGI. With 5 bases clipped from V and 5 bases from J, the junction kept 9 bases outside the gene matches. The CDR3 sequence is 15 residues long. CDR3 region: CASSNDRGLLETQYF. CDR3 bases: TGTGCCAGCAGTAACGACAGGGGGTTGCTGGAGACCCAGTACTTC.

The chain has TRBV7-6 and TRBJ2-7, with TRBD2 as a possible D gene (5 bases). V lost 2 bases and J 5 bases, leaving 7 bases between the germline ends. The CDR3 sequence is 12 residues long. The V gene's germline CDR1 is SGHVS and CDR2 FNYEAQ. The CDR3 nucleotides read TGTGCCAGCAGCTTAATCGGGGACGAGCAGTACTTC. Its translation: CASSLIGDEQYF.

The rearrangement joins TRBV9 to TRBJ2-7; TRBD2 matches 8 bases. CDR3 size: 14 residues. V trimming: 2 bases; J trimming: 4 bases; junction bases outside the gene matches: 5. Germline assignment: CDR1 SGDLS and CDR2 YYNGEE. CDR3 DNA: TGTGCCAGCAGCGTTGCGGGGGGTGGTTACGAGCAGTACTTC. The encoded protein is CASSVAGGGYEQYF. Drawing the rest from reference TRBV9 and TRBJ2-7, the complete variable domain is DSGVTQTPKHLITATGQRVTLRCSPRSGDLSVYWYQQSLDQGLQFLIQYYNGEERAKGNILERFSAQQFPDLHSELNLSSLELGDSALYFCASSVAGGGYEQYFGPGTRLTVT.

This clone has a count of ten or more. The chain couples TRBV4-1 to TRBJ2-6; D gene unclear. CDR3 size: 16 residues. Germline V gives CDR1 MGHRA, CDR2 YSYEKL. V lost 0 bases, J lost 2 bases, and 8 bases lay in between. CDR3 in DNA: TGCGCCAGCAGCCAAGATCCTGGGACTGGGGCCAACGTCCTGACTTTC. This gives the protein CASSQDPGTGANVLTF.

The chain combines TRBV6-5 with TRBJ1-4; 10 nucleotides align to TRBD1. V lost 3 bases to trimming and J lost 8 bases; unmatched junction nucleotides: 3. The CDR3 has 14 residues. Per germline, CDR1 MNHEY and CDR2 SVGAGI. CDR3: CASSYSDRGEKLFF. The CDR3 DNA follows: TGTGCCAGCAGTTATTCGGACAGGGGGGAAAAACTGTTTTTT.